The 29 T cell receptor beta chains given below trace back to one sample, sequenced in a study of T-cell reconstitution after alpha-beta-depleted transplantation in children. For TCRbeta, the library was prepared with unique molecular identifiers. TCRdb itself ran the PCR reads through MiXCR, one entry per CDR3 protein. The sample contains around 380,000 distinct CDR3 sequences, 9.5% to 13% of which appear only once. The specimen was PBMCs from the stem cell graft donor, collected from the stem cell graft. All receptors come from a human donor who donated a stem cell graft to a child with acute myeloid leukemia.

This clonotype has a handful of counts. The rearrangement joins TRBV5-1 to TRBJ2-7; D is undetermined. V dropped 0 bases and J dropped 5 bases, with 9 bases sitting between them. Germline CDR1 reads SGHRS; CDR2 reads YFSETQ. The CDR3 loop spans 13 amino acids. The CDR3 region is CASSLDRAHEQYF. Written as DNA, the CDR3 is TGCGCCAGCAGCTTGGATAGGGCCCACGAGCAGTACTTC.

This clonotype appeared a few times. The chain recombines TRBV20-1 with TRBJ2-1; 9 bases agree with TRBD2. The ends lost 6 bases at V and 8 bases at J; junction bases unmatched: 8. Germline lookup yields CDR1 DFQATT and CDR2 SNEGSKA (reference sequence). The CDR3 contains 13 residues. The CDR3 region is CSALGLAGDEQFF. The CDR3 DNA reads TGCAGTGCCCTCGGGTTAGCGGGGGATGAGCAGTTCTTC.

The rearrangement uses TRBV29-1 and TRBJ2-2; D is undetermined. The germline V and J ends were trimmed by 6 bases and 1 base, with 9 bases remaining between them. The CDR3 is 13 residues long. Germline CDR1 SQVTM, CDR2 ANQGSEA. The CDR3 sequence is CSVRQGNTGELFF. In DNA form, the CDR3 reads TGCAGCGTCCGTCAAGGGAACACCGGGGAGCTGTTTTTT.

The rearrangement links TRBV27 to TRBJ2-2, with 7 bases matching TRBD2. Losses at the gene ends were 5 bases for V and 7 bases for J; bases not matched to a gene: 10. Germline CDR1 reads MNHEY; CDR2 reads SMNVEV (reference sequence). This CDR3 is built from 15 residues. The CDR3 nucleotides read TGTGCCAGCAGTCCGGGGGGTGCTGGGATCGGGGAGCTGTTTTTT. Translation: CASSPGGAGIGELFF.

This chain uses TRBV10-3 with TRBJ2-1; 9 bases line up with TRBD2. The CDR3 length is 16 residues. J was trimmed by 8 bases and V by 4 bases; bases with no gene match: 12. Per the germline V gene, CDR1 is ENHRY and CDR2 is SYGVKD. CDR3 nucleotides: TGTGCCATCAGTGCCCTTAAGGGACTAGCAAGCGATGAGCAGTTCTTC. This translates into CAISALKGLASDEQFF.

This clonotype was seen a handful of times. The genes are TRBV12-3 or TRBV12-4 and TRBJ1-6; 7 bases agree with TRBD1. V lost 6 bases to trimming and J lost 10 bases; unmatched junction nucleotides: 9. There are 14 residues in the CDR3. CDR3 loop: CASSDRVSYSPLHF. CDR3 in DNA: TGTGCCAGCAGCGACAGGGTCTCGTACTCACCCCTCCACTTT.

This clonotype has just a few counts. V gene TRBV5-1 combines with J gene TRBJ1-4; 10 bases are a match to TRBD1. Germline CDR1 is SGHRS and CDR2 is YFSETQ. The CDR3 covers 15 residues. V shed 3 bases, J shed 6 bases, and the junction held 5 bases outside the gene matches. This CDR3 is CASSSTGGADEKLFF. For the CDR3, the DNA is TGCGCCAGCAGCTCGACAGGGGGCGCGGATGAAAAACTGTTTTTT.

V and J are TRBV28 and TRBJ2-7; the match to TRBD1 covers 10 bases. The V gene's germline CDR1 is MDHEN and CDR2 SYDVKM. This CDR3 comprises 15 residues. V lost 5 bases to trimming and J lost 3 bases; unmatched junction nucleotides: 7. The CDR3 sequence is CASSEDRGVNYEQYV. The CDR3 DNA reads TGTGCCAGCAGTGAGGACAGGGGGGTCAACTACGAGCAGTACGTC.

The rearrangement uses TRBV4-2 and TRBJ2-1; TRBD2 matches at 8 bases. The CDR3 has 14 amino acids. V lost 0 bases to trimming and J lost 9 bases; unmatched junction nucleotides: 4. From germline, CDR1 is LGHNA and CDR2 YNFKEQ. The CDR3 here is CASSQDLSGGEQFF. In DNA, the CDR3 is TGTGCCAGCAGCCAAGATCTCAGCGGGGGTGAGCAGTTCTTC.

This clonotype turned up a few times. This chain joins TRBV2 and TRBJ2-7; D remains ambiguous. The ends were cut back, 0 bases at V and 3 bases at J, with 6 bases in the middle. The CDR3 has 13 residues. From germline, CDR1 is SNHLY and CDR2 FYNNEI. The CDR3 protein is CASSEAHYYEQYF. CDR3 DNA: TGTGCCAGCAGTGAAGCCCACTACTACGAGCAGTACTTC.

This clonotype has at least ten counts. The CDR3: CATSRVGSIRLAKNIQYF. The CDR3 region has the DNA TGTGCCACCAGCAGAGTCGGGTCGATACGTCTAGCCAAAAACATTCAGTACTTC. The chain combines TRBV15 with TRBJ2-4; no definite D call. Germline CDR1 is LNHNV and CDR2 is YYDKDF (reference sequence). The CDR3 has 18 residues. V was clipped by 1 base and J by 0 bases, with 16 bases between them.

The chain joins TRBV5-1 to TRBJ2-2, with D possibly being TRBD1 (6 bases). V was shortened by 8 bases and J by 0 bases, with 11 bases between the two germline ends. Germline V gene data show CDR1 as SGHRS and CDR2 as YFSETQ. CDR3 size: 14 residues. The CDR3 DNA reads TGCGCCAGTATGGACAGACCGAACACCGGGGAGCTGTTTTTT. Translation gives CASMDRPNTGELFF.

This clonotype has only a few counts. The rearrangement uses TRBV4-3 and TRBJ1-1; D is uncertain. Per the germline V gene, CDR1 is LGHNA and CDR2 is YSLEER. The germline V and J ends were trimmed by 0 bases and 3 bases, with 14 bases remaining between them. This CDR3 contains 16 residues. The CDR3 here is CASSQDPGMKDTEAFF. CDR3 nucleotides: TGCGCCAGCAGCCAAGACCCGGGGATGAAGGACACTGAAGCTTTCTTT.

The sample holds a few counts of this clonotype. CDR3 sequence (DNA): TGCAGTGCTAGATTCGACAGGGAATTCGGGACGGCGGGGGAGCTGTTTTTT. Translation: CSARFDREFGTAGELFF. The rearrangement uses TRBV20-1 and TRBJ2-2; 7 bases map to TRBD1. The CDR3 length is 17 residues. V was clipped by 2 bases and J by 8 bases; unmatched bases: 17. The germline V gene has CDR1 DFQATT and CDR2 SNEGSKA (reference sequence).

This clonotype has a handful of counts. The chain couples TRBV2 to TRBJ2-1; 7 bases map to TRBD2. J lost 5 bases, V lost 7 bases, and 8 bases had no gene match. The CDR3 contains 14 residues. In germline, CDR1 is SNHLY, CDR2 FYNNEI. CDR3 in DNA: TGTGCCAGCATGATAGCGGGTATAAACAATGAGCAGTTCTTC. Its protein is CASMIAGINNEQFF.

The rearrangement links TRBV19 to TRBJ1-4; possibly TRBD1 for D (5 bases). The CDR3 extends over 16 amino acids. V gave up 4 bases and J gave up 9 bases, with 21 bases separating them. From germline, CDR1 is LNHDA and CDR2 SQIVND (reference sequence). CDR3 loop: CASSTPTEQARKKLFF. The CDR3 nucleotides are TGTGCCAGTAGTACCCCGACCGAACAGGCAAGAAAAAAACTGTTTTTT.

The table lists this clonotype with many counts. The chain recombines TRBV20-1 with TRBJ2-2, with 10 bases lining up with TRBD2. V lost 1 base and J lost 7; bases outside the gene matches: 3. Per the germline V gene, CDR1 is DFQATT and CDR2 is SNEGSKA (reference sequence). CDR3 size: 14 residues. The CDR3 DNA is TGCAGTGCTAGAGCCAGCGGGAGGGGCGGGGAGCTGTTTTTT. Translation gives CSARASGRGGELFF.

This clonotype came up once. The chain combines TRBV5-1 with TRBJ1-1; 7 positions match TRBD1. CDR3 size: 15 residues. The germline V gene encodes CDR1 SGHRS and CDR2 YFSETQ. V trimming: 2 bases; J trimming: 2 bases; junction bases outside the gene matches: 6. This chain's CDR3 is CASSFLRQGNTEAFF. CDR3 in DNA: TGCGCCAGCAGCTTTCTGAGACAGGGCAACACTGAAGCTTTCTTT.

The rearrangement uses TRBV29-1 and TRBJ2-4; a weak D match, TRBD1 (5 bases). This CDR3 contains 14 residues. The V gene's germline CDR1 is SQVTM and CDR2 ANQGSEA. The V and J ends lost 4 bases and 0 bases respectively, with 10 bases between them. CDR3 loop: CSVAQGVAKNIQYF. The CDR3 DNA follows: TGCAGCGTTGCACAAGGGGTAGCCAAAAACATTCAGTACTTC.

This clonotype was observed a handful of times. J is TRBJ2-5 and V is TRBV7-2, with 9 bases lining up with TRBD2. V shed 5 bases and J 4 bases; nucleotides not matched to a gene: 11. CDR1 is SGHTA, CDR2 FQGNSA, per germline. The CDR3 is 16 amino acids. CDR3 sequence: CASSLSGLAGLETQYF. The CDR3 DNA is TGTGCCAGCAGCCTGAGCGGGCTAGCGGGGTTAGAGACCCAGTACTTC. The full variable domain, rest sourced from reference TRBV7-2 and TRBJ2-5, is GAGVSQSPSNKVTEKGKDVELRCDPISGHTALYWYRQSLGQGLEFLIYFQGNSAPDKSGLPSDRFSAERTGGSVSTLTIQRTQQEDSAVYLCASSLSGLAGLETQYFGPGTRLLVL.

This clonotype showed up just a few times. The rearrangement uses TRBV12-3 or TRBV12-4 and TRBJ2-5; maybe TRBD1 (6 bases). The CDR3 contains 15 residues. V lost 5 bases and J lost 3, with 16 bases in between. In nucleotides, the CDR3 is TGTGCCAGCAGTCCCCTGGACAGAACTAAAGAGACCCAGTACTTC. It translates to CASSPLDRTKETQYF.

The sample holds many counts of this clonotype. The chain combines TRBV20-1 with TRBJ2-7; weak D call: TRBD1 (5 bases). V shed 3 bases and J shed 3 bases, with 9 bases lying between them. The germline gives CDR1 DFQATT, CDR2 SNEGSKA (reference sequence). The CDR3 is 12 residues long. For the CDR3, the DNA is TGCAGTGCTAGTCCAGGGTACTACGAGCAGTACTTC. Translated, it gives CSASPGYYEQYF.

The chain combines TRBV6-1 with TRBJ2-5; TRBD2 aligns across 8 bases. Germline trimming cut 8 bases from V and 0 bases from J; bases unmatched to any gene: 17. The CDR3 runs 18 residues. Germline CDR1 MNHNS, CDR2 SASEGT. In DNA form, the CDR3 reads TGTGCCAGCGGACGGGGGGGCGTTGTTCATCTGGACCAAGAGACCCAGTACTTC. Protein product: CASGRGGVVHLDQETQYF.

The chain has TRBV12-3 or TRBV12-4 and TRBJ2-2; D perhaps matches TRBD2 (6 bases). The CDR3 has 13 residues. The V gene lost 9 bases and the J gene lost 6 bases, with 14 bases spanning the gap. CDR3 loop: CASTEGPSGELFF. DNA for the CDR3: TGTGCCAGTACGGAGGGCCCATCCGGGGAGCTGTTTTTT.

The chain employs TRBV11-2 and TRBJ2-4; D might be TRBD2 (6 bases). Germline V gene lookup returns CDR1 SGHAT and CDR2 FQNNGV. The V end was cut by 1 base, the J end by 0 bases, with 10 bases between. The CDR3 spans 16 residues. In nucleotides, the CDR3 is TGTGCCAGCAGCTTAGCCGCGGGGATAGCCAAAAACATTCAGTACTTC. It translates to CASSLAAGIAKNIQYF.

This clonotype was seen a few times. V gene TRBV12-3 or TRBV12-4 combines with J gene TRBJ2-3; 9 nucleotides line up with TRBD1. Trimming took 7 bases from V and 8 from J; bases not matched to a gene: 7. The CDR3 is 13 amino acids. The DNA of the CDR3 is TGTGCCAGCAACCTCGGGACAGGGCGTACGCAGTATTTT. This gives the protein CASNLGTGRTQYF.

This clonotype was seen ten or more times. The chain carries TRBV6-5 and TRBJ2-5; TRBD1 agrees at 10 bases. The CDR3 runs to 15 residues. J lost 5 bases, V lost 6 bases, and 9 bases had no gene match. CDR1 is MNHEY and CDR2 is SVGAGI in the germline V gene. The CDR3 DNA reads TGTGCCAGCAGGGCCGACAGGGGGCAATGGGAGACCCAGTACTTC. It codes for CASRADRGQWETQYF.

CDR3 loop: CASSIGEASNQPQHF. The DNA for the CDR3 is TGTGCCAGTAGTATAGGCGAAGCCAGCAATCAGCCCCAGCATTTT. V gene TRBV19 combines with J gene TRBJ1-5; D is unresolved. The V end was cut by 1 base, the J end by 1 base, with 8 bases between. The CDR3 is made up of 15 amino acids. Germline CDR1 is LNHDA and CDR2 is SQIVND (reference sequence).

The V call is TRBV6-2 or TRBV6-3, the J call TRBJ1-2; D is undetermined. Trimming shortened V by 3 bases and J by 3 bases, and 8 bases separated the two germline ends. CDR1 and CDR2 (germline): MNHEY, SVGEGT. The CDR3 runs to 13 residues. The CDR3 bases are TGTGCCAGCAGTTATGCGGATCACTATGGCTACACCTTC. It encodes CASSYADHYGYTF.